Presented here are 3 T cell receptor beta chains from one specimen sequenced in a study of cytomegalovirus exposure and HLA in healthy donors. Primers included in the PCR were 60 Vbeta and 13 Jbeta primers. Profiled with immunoSEQ multiplex PCR; TCRdb holds only in-frame clones, not every one. The sample shows more than 200,000 clones, about 79% of them seen only once. The sequencing sample was made of PBMCs. The receptors were sampled from a male donor in good health and CMV-seronegative.

The table lists this clone with a few counts. The chain links TRBV5-6 to TRBJ2-7, with TRBD2 matching 9 bases. V dropped 4 bases and J dropped 1; count of bases not matched to a gene: 15. Germline V gene lookup returns CDR1 SGHDT and CDR2 YYEEEE. This CDR3 comprises 18 residues. This chain's CDR3 is CASSPGQLLAGPSYEQYF. The CDR3 nucleotides are TGTGCCAGCAGCCCGGGACAGCTACTAGCGGGTCCATCCTACGAGCAGTACTTC.

The chain is built from TRBV19 and TRBJ2-1, with TRBD1 identical over 12 bases. CDR3 length: 15 residues. Germline loops: CDR1 LNHDA, CDR2 SQIVND (reference sequence). J lost 6 bases, V lost 5 bases, and 5 bases had no gene match. The CDR3 reads CASSLGTGGPNEQFF. The CDR3 DNA reads as TGTGCCAGTAGTTTAGGGACAGGGGGCCCCAATGAGCAGTTCTTC. Combining the CDR3 with reference TRBV19 and TRBJ2-1 gives the whole variable domain DGGITQSPKYLFRKEGQNVTLSCEQNLNHDAMYWYRQDPGQGLRLIYYSQIVNDFQKGDIAEGYSVSREKKESFPLTVTSAQKNPTAFYLCASSLGTGGPNEQFFGPGTRLTVL.

The V gene is TRBV6-6, the J gene TRBJ2-2; D not certain. The CDR3 length is 11 residues. Germline V CDR1 and CDR2: MNHNY, SVGAGI (reference sequence). Trimming removed 10 bases at V and 5 bases at J, with 8 bases between. CDR3 coding DNA: TGTGCCACCGGTGAGACCGGGGAGCTGTTTTTT. Residues: CATGETGELFF.